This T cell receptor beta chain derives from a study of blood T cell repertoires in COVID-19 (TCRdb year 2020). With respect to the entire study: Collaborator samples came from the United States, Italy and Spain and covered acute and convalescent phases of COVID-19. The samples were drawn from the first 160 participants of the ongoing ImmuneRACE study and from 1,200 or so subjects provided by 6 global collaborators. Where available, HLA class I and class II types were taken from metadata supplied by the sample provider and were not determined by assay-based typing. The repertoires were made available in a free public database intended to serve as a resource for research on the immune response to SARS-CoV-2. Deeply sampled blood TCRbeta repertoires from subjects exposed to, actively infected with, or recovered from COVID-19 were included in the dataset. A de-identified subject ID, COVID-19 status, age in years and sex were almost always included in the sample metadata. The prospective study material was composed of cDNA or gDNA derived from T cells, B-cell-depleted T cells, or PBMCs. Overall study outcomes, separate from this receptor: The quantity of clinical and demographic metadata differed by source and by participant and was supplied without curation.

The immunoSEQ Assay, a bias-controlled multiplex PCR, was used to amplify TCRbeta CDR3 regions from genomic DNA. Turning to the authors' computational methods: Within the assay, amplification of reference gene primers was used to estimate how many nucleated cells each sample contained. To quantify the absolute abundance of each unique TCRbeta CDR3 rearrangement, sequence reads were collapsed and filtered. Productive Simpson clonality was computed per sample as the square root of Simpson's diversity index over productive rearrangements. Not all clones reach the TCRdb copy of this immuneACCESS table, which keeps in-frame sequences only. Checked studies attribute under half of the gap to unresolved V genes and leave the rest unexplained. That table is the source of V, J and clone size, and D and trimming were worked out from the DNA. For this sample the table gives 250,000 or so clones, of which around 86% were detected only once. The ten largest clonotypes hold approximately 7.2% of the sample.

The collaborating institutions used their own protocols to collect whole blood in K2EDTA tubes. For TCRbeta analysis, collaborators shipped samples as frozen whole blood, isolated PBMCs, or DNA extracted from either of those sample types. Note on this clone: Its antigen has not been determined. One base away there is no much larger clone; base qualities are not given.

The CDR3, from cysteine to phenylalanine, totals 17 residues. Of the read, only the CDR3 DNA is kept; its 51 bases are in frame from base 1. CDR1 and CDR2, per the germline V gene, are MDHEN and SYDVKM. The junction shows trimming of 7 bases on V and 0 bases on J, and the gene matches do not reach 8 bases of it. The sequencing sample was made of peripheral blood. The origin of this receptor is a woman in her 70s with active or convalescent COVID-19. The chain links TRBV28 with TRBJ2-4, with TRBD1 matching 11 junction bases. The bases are TGTGCCAGCATTGGACAGGGGGCTTCCATAGCCAAAAACATTCAGTACTTC. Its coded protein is CASIGQGASIAKNIQYF.